A selection of T cell receptor beta chains follows, all from one sample in a study of T cell responses to AZD1222 COVID-19 vaccine. Assay: immunoSEQ multiplex PCR; the TCRdb copy retains only in-frame clones and omits some. The table records 90,000 to 150,000 clones, 75% to 90% of them present only once. The sample consisted of peripheral blood, taken on day 0 of AZD1222 vaccination. The receptors stem from an adult in good health. CDR3s leave out the opening cysteine and the closing phenylalanine or tryptophan. The size of a clone is reported for some rows only, either as once, few or many, or as a class for expanded clones.

size: NA; V: TRBV6-1; J: TRBJ2-3; CDR3: ASSDRPAGYNTDTQY
size: NA; V: TRBV28; J: TRBJ2-7; CDR3: ASSSFLQQGNPSEQY
size: many; V: TRBV18; J: TRBJ2-7; CDR3: ASSPKDRSYEQY
size: NA; V: TRBV12-3/TRBV12-4; J: TRBJ1-4; CDR3: ASTKGANEKLF
size: NA; V: TRBV2; J: TRBJ2-3; CDR3: ASRKGGSTDTQY
size: NA; V: TRBV28; J: TRBJ2-3; CDR3: ASSLRAPDTQY
size: NA; V: TRBV6-6; J: TRBJ2-7; CDR3: ASSFEGGADEQY
size: NA; V: TRBV2; J: TRBJ1-2; CDR3: ASRQGGSYGYT
size: NA; V: TRBV2; J: TRBJ1-6; CDR3: ASSVFNSYNSPLH
size: NA; V: TRBV7-9; J: TRBJ2-7; CDR3: ASSSLFLGGGYSYEQY
size: NA; V: TRBV29-1; J: TRBJ2-3; CDR3: SVEGVGSGRARDTQY
size: NA; V: TRBV29-1; J: TRBJ2-1; CDR3: SGLADSYNEQF
size: NA; V: TRBV30; J: TRBJ1-3; CDR3: AWSVAGAVRGNTIY
size: NA; V: TRBV6-5; J: TRBJ1-4; CDR3: ASSLTDNEKLF
size: NA; V: TRBV18; J: TRBJ2-1; CDR3: ASSPQREGPIEQF
size: NA; V: TRBV6-6; J: TRBJ2-2; CDR3: ASSYGELGTGELF
size: NA; V: TRBV25-1; J: TRBJ1-2; CDR3: ASSESGYYGYT
size: NA; V: TRBV30; J: TRBJ1-3; CDR3: AWSGGSGNTIY
size: few; V: TRBV5-6; J: TRBJ2-7; CDR3: ASSFGAAASYEQY
size: NA; V: TRBV6-2/TRBV6-3; J: TRBJ2-7; CDR3: ASSRRRTGITYEQY
size: NA; V: TRBV11-2; J: TRBJ1-2; CDR3: ASSPNGNYGYT
size: once; V: TRBV28; J: TRBJ1-4; CDR3: ASSFSTGTGLQKLF
size: NA; V: TRBV7-9; J: TRBJ2-7; CDR3: ASSSTPGQGSQDEQY
size: once; V: TRBV5-1; J: TRBJ2-1; CDR3: ASTPSLALGNEQF
size: once; V: TRBV24-1; J: TRBJ1-5; CDR3: ATSDGTVSNQPQH
size: NA; V: TRBV2; J: TRBJ2-1; CDR3: ASSRGSSGIGRNYNEQF
size: NA; V: TRBV28; J: TRBJ2-7; CDR3: ASSSTRQGEQY
size: NA; V: TRBV2; J: TRBJ2-2; CDR3: ASSSETGGATGELF
size: NA; V: TRBV5-6; J: TRBJ1-5; CDR3: ASSRGQQNQPQH
size: NA; V: TRBV28; J: TRBJ1-4; CDR3: ASSPPEVRLF
size: NA; V: TRBV15; J: TRBJ2-7; CDR3: ATSRDEGSKHAEQY
size: NA; V: TRBV28; J: TRBJ2-1; CDR3: ASRWAGVGNEQF
size: NA; V: TRBV29-1; J: TRBJ2-3; CDR3: SAESDTQY
size: NA; V: TRBV6-5; J: TRBJ2-4; CDR3: ASRPWGGAKNIQY
size: NA; V: TRBV19; J: TRBJ2-7; CDR3: ASQRPPYEQY
size: few; V: TRBV18; J: TRBJ2-7; CDR3: ASSPLRDSPEQY
size: NA; V: TRBV5-4; J: TRBJ1-3; CDR3: ASSLIGGHGNTIY
size: NA; V: TRBV28; J: TRBJ1-4; CDR3: ASSSRGLANEKLF
size: NA; V: TRBV3-1/TRBV3-2; J: TRBJ1-1; CDR3: ASSPRGGQGITEAF
size: NA; V: TRBV7-9; J: TRBJ1-4; CDR3: ASSTGQGGKLF
size: NA; V: TRBV28; J: TRBJ2-3; CDR3: ASSPPAGSTDTQY
size: few; V: TRBV5-1; J: TRBJ2-3; CDR3: ASSLLAGIFTDTQY
size: NA; V: TRBV12-3/TRBV12-4; J: TRBJ1-5; CDR3: ASSLGRANPQH
size: NA; V: TRBV27; J: TRBJ2-7; CDR3: ASLGPSGRYEQY
size: NA; V: TRBV10-1; J: TRBJ2-7; CDR3: ASSDAAGALTYEQY
size: NA; V: TRBV7-2; J: TRBJ1-1; CDR3: ASSLGQGNTEAF
size: NA; V: TRBV4-2; J: TRBJ1-2; CDR3: ASSLDLEGYGYT
size: NA; V: TRBV29-1; J: TRBJ1-1; CDR3: SAQRWGGNTEAF
size: NA; V: TRBV6-2/TRBV6-3; J: TRBJ1-5; CDR3: ASSLQTGGNNQPQH
size: NA; V: TRBV28; J: TRBJ1-2; CDR3: ASSFGQANYGYT
size: NA; V: TRBV5-4; J: TRBJ2-7; CDR3: ASSSGLREQY
size: NA; V: TRBV14; J: TRBJ2-7; CDR3: ASSQVAGVIYEQY
size: few; V: TRBV5-4; J: TRBJ2-3; CDR3: ASTRGGYTDTQY
size: medium-sized; V: TRBV9; J: TRBJ2-2; CDR3: ASSVGGHQNTGELF
size: NA; V: TRBV12-3/TRBV12-4; J: TRBJ1-2; CDR3: ASSPSGSYGYT